This T cell receptor beta chain appears in the sequencing data of a study of shared clonotypes between healthy human individuals (dated by TCRdb to about 2020). Background on the whole study: Two women and three men aged 18 to 49 years were included in the cohort. To increase sequencing depth and limit assay-specific biases, different laboratories used diverse techniques to prepare libraries and sequence TCR repertoires. The study deeply sequenced blood TCR repertoires of about 5 healthy adults to estimate repertoire size and the extent of clonotype sharing between individuals. Leukapheresis yielded between about 0.85 and 10 billion PBMCs per donor. Study-wide findings and limitations: Pairwise subsampling indicated that sequencing depth was expected to affect the degree of clonotype sharing among donors. Sampling was limited to blood, and TCR repertoires in tissue likely differ from TCR repertoires in blood. Because the study included only a small number of donors, the genetic and exposure-history diversity represented was limited.

Using the deep immunoSEQ assay, TCR CDR3 regions were amplified from genomic DNA by multiplex PCR. Extracted genomic DNA from each cell subset was distributed evenly across all wells of several immunoSEQ 96-well plates, and each plate was treated as a replicate. For unsorted PBMC, each replicate PCR was loaded with roughly 330 ng genomic DNA, equivalent to 25,000 to 35,000 T cell genomes. Unsorted PBMC genomic DNA was sequenced across ten immunoSEQ deep assay plates. The purified libraries were quantified using a Qubit 3.0 fluorometer, sized with a Bioanalyzer 2100, and then quantified again using the KAPA Library Quantification kit. Each immunoSEQ 96-well plate was sequenced on its own single-read 150-cycle Illumina NextSeq 550 flow cell. On the study's bioinformatics: Because the immunoSEQ output held only junctional sequences and lacked quality scores, the filtering could not match the filtering applied to full-length reads. Sequences were annotated with PyIR, a Python wrapper for IgBLAST v1.9, using IMGT germline references to assign V/J genes and CDR3. Reads were filtered out if the reads had weak V/J assignments (E-value above 1e-6), no CDR3, stop codons, out-of-frame junctions, or ambiguous translated residues. V3J clonotypes were defined by identical inferred V gene, J gene, and CDR3 amino acid sequence. To compute the percentage overlap between repertoires, the number of shared unique clonotypes was divided by the size of the smaller repertoire. Richness of each repertoire was evaluated using RTK rarefaction, the Chao1 estimator, and Recon v2.1 estimates of unobserved clonotypes. TCRdb re-hosts the immuneACCESS table, in-frame sequences only. Its copies lack some clones; in the studies checked, an unresolved V gene accounts for under half of them, and the cause for the rest is not known. The V and J calls and clone size were taken over from that table, and D and trimming were inferred from the DNA. This sample gives 500,000 to 650,000 clones in total; around 76% of them show up just once. The ten biggest clones cover approximately 12% of the sample.

Donors were healthy HIV-negative adults with no recently reported acute infections or vaccinations. Only Caucasian adults living in Nashville, Tennessee, USA were represented among the donors. For unsorted samples, tens of millions of PBMCs were counted, and genomic DNA was extracted using the QIAamp DNA Blood Mini kit. Blood was collected by leukapheresis, and PBMCs were isolated by Ficoll-Histopaque density gradient centrifugation and then cryopreserved in liquid nitrogen vapor phase. The germline V gene encodes CDR1 MDHEN and CDR2 SYDVKM. Trimming takes 6 bases from V and 8 bases from J, and the germline ends sit 17 bases apart. The CDR3 numbers 14 residues from cysteine through phenylalanine. Only the CDR3 DNA is retained, 42 bases long and in frame from the first base. This clone was detected only once. What this receptor recognizes is not known. Base qualities are not provided; no much larger clone lies one nucleotide away.

This chain is built from TRBV28 and TRBJ2-1, with the D gene tentatively TRBD1 or TRBD2, based on 5 matching bases in each. This clonotype was obtained from a woman aged 40 to 55 in good health. Some clones in this sample may be carry-over from other donors' samples. Sequenced input: PBMCs. The CDR3 reads CASSGTGPWDEQFF. The nucleotide sequence reads TGTGCCAGCAGCGGGACGGGCCCTTGGGATGAGCAGTTCTTC.